The sequence of this T cell receptor (beta chain) was determined in a study of T cells in Graves' hyperthyroidism and ophthalmopathy. General observations from the study: Most thyroid clonotypes with frequency above 0.001 were detected in blood.

The CDR3 contains 16 residues. Germline CDR1 and CDR2: SEHNR and FQNEAQ (reference sequence). V was pared by 7 bases and J by 2 bases, with 11 bases of the junction left unmatched. This clonotype was seen a handful of times. Its target is unknown. TCR beta CDR3 region amplification was performed from RNA transcripts. TCR CDR3 regions were first amplified by RT-PCR with HTBI primers. MiXCR, applied by TCRdb to the multiplex PCR reads, yields one record per CDR3 protein. The data contain approximately 430,000 distinct CDR3 sequences, approximately 15% of them singletons. The clonotype originates from a man younger than 30 with Graves' ophthalmopathy. The V call is TRBV7-9, the J call TRBJ1-3; 7 bases align to TRBD1. The sequencing sample was made of blood. The CDR3 region is CASTPRQGTTGNTIYF. The CDR3 DNA follows: TGTGCCAGCACCCCTAGACAGGGTACAACTGGAAACACCATATATTTT. Full variable domain (rest looked up from reference TRBV7-9 and TRBJ1-3): DTGVSQNPRHKITKRGQNVTFRCDPISEHNRLYWYRQTLGQGPEFLTYFQNEAQLEKSRLLSDRFSAERPKGSFSTLEIQRTEQGDSAMYLCASTPRQGTTGNTIYFGEGSWLTVV.